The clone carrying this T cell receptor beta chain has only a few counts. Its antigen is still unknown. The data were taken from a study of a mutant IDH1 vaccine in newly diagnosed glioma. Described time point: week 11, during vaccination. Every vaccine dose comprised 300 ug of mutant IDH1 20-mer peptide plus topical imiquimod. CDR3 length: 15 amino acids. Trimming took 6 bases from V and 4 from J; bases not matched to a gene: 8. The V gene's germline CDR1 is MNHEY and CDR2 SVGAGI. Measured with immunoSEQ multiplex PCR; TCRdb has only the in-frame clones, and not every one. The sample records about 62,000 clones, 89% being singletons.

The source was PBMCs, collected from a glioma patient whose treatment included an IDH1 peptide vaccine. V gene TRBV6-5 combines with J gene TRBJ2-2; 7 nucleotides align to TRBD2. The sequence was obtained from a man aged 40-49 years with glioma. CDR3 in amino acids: CASRLTGGGTGELFF. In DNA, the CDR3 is TGTGCCAGCAGGTTAACCGGCGGGGGCACCGGGGAGCTGTTTTTT.